This T cell receptor beta chain was sequenced during a study of shared clonotypes between healthy human individuals. CD45RO negativity and positive selection for CCR7 defined naive CD8 cells, a population that excluded terminally differentiated effector memory CD45RA+ cells. Some clones are missing from TCRdb's copy, which holds only in-frame ones; the method was immunoSEQ multiplex PCR. This table has 550,000 to 600,000 clones, 95% to 98% appearing once. CDR3 length: 13 amino acids. Germline V gives CDR1 SEHNR, CDR2 FQNEAQ (reference sequence). V lost 3 bases and J 5 bases, leaving 8 bases between the germline ends. About this clone: The same CDR3 is also encoded by other DNA sequences in this sample.

The chain uses TRBV7-9 and TRBJ2-1; D unresolved. The sequence came from a man under 40 in good health. The material sequenced was naive CD8+ T cells sorted from blood. CDR3 loop: CASSLVANNEQFF. The CDR3 DNA is TGTGCCAGCAGCTTGGTGGCGAACAATGAGCAGTTCTTC.